A single sample is the source of the 5 T cell receptor beta chains below, sequenced in a study of blood T cells in healthy people across ages. Alongside a J-beta primer mix, a sample-barcoded 5' primer served in a second PCR lasting about 6 to 11 cycles. TCRdb passed the 5' RACE reads through MiXCR, listing each CDR3 protein once. The sample lists about 1,500,000 distinct CDR3 sequences, roughly 27% seen once, with roughly 8% in the top ten. The source material was blood. Receptors originate from a young woman in good health.

The CDR3 bases are TGTGCCGTCGGGACTAGCGGGGGTGGGGCCACAGATACGCAGTATTTT. This gives the protein CAVGTSGGGATDTQYF. This chain uses TRBV12-3 or TRBV12-4 with TRBJ2-3; 14 bases are a match to TRBD2. The V gene end was trimmed by 11 bases and the J gene end by 2 bases; junction bases not matched to a gene: 9. The CDR3 has 16 residues.

The chain carries TRBV20-1 and TRBJ1-1; D gene uncertain. Trimming took 6 bases from V and 3 from J, leaving 11 bases between them. The CDR3 covers 12 residues. Germline CDR1 and CDR2: DFQATT and SNEGSKA (reference sequence). CDR3 DNA sequence: TGCAGTGCCAATGACCTAGACACTGAAGCTTTCTTT. The encoded protein is CSANDLDTEAFF.

This clonotype appeared many times. The rearrangement links TRBV5-1 to TRBJ2-7; the D call may be TRBD1 or TRBD2 (6 bases each). The CDR3 is made up of 13 amino acids. Trimming pared 10 bases from V and 2 bases from J, leaving 16 bases between. CDR1 and CDR2 (germline): SGHRS, YFSETQ. The CDR3 spells CAYLLGGPYEQYF. For the CDR3, the DNA is TGCGCCTATCTTTTGGGGGGCCCCTACGAGCAGTACTTC. The full variable domain, in which reference TRBV5-1 and TRBJ2-7 provide the parts outside the CDR3, is KAGVTQTPRYLIKTRGQQVTLSCSPISGHRSVSWYQQTPGQGLQFLFEYFSETQRNKGNFPGRFSGRQFSNSRSEMNVSTLELGDSALYLCAYLLGGPYEQYFGPGTRLTVT.

The J gene is TRBJ2-5, the V gene TRBV5-1, with D perhaps matching TRBD2 (5 bases). This CDR3 region has 14 residues. V lost 2 bases to trimming and J lost 0 bases, with 8 bases between them. The V gene's germline CDR1 is SGHRS and CDR2 YFSETQ. This CDR3 reads CASSLNGNQETQYF. In DNA form, the CDR3 reads TGCGCCAGCAGCTTAAACGGGAACCAAGAGACCCAGTACTTC.

This CDR3 is CASSLVQYTQYF. The CDR3 DNA reads TGTGCCAGCAGCTTGGTACAGTATACGCAGTATTTT. The rearrangement joins TRBV5-4 to TRBJ2-3; D uncertain. The CDR3 has 12 residues. Trimming left V 0 bases short and J 7 bases short, with 6 bases between. Germline-derived CDR1 and CDR2 are SGHNT and YYREEE (reference sequence).